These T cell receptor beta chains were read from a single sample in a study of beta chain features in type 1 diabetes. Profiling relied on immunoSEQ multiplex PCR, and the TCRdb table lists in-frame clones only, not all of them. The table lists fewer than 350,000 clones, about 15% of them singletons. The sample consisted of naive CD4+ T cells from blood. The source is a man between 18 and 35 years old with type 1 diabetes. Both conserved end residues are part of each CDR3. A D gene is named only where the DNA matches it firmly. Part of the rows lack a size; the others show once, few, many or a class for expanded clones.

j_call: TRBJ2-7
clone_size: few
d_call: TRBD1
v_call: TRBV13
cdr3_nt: TGTGCCAGCAGCTCGGGACAGGGCTACGAGCAGTACTTC
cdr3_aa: CASSSGQGYEQYF

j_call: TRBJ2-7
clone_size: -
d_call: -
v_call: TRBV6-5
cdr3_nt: TGTGCCAGCAGCGGACAGAACTCCTACGAGCAGTACTTC
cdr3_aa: CASSGQNSYEQYF

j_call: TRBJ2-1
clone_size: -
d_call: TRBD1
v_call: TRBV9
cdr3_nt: TGTGCCAGCAGCGGCCGGGACAGGTTTAATGAGCAGTTCTTC
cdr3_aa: CASSGRDRFNEQFF

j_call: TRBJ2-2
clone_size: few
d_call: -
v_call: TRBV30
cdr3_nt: TGTGCCTGGACACCATACAGGGCATCGACGAACACCGGGGAGCTGTTTTTT
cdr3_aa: CAWTPYRASTNTGELFF

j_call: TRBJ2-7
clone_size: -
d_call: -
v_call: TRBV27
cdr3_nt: TGTGCCAGCAGTCGAGGACTCCAGATCTCCTACGAGCAGTACTTC
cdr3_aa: CASSRGLQISYEQYF

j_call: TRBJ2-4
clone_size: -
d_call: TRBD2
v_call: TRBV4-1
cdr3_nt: TGCGCCAGCAGCCCACGTCCGAGGGAGGGTCAGTACTTC
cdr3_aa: CASSPRPREGQYF

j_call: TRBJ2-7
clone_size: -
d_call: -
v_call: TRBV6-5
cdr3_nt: TGTGCCAGCAGTTACTCTCAGGGCCGCAGCTACGAGCAGTACTTC
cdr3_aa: CASSYSQGRSYEQYF

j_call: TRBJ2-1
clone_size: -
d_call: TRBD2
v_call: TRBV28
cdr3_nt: TGTGCCAGCAGCCTCTCGGGACTAGTGGTGTATGAGCAGTTCTTC
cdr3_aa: CASSLSGLVVYEQFF

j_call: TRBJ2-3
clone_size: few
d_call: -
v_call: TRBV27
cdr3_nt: TGTGCCAGCAGTTACGGGGTTAGGGTGGATACGCAGTATTTT
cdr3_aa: CASSYGVRVDTQYF

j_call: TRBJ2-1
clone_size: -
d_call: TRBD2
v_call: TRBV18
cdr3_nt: TGTGCCAGCTCGCGACTAGCGGGGGCTATGAATGAGCAGTTCTTC
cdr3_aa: CASSRLAGAMNEQFF

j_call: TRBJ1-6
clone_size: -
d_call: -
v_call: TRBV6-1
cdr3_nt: TGTGCCAGCAGTGAAGCTGAGGGTAGGAATTCACCCCTCCACTTT
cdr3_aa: CASSEAEGRNSPLHF

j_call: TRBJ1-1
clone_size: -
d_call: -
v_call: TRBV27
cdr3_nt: TGTGCCAGCAGTTTGAGAGAGAACACTGAAGCTTTCTTT
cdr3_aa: CASSLRENTEAFF

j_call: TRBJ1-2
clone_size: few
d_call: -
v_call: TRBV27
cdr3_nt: TGTGCCAGCAGGACGACAGGAAGCTATGGCTACACCTTC
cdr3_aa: CASRTTGSYGYTF

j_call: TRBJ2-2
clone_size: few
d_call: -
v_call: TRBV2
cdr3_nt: TGTGCCAGCAGTAACCGGGTCTTGACAGATCGGCTGTTTTTT
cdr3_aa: CASSNRVLTDRLFF

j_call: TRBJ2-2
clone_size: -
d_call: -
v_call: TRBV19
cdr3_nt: TGTGCCAGTAGTATGACAGGTCGGGCATGGAACACCGGGGAGCTGTTTTTT
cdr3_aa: CASSMTGRAWNTGELFF

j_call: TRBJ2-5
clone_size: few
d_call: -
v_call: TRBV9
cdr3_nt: TGTGCCAGCAGCGTTTTGCAGGGGCTGGGAGAGACCCAGTACTTC
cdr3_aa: CASSVLQGLGETQYF

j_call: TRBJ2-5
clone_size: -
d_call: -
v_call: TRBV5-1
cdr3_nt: TGCGCCAGCAGCTTGGCCGAGGGTCCTCAAGAGACCCAGTACTTC
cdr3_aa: CASSLAEGPQETQYF

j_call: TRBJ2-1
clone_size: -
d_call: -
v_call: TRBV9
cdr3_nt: TGTGCCAGCAGCGCAGGGACACGCTACAATGAGCAGTTCTTC
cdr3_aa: CASSAGTRYNEQFF

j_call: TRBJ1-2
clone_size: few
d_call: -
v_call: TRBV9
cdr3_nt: TGTGCCAGCAGCGTCCGTTCCTTGGGCCCTGATCAGAGTCACACCTTC
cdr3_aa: CASSVRSLGPDQSHTF

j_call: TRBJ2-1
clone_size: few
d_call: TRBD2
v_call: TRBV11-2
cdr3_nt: TGTGCCAGCAGCCGACTAGCGGGGTCGGGTGAGCAGTTCTTC
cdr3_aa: CASSRLAGSGEQFF

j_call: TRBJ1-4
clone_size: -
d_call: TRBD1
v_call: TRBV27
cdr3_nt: TGTGCCAGCAGTGCTCTGGACAGGGTTAAGGGGAATGAAAAACTGTTTTTT
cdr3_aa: CASSALDRVKGNEKLFF

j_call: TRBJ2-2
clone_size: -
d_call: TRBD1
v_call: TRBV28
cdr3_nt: TGTGCCAGCAGCCTATTTCACCGACAGGGGTTGATCGGGGAGCTGTTTTTT
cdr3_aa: CASSLFHRQGLIGELFF

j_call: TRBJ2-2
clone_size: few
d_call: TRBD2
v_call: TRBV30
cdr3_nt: TGTGCCTGGAGTACTCTTAGCGGGGGGAACACCGGGGAGCTGTTTTTT
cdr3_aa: CAWSTLSGGNTGELFF

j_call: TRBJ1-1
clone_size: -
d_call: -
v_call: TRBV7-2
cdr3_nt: TGTGCCAGCAGCTTCAGCGAGAACACTGAAGCTTTCTTT
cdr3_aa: CASSFSENTEAFF

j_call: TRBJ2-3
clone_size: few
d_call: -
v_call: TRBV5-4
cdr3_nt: TGTGCCAGCAGCTTGTTCGGAGAAACAGATACGCAGTATTTT
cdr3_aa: CASSLFGETDTQYF

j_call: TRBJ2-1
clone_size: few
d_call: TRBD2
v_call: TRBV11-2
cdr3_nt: TGTGCCAGCAACCCGACTAGCGGGAGGGCCCTCAATGAGCAGTTCTTC
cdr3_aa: CASNPTSGRALNEQFF

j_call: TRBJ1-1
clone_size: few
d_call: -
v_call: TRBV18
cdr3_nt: TGTGCCAGCTCACCACTTCAATCGGGTATGAACACTGAAGCTTTCTTT
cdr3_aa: CASSPLQSGMNTEAFF

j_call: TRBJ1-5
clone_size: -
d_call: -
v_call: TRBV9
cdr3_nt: TGTGCCAGCAGCGTAGGCTATAGCAATCAGCCCCAGCATTTT
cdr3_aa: CASSVGYSNQPQHF

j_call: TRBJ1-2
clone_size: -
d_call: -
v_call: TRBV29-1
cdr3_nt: TGCAGCGTTCCCACCACTAAGGACTATTATGGCTACACCTTC
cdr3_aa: CSVPTTKDYYGYTF

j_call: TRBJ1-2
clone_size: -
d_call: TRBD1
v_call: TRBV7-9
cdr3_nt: TGTGCCAGCGTCTCCACCGGGACAGGGGGCGATGGCTACACCTTC
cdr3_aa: CASVSTGTGGDGYTF

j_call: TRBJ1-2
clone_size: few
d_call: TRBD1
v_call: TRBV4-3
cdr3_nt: TGCGCCAGCAGCACCCATCCGACAGGGCTGGGTGGCTACACCTTC
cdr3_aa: CASSTHPTGLGGYTF

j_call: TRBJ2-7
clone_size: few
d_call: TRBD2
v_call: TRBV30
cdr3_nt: TGTGCCTGGAGTGGGACTAGCGGGAGGAGCGAGCAGTACTTC
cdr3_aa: CAWSGTSGRSEQYF

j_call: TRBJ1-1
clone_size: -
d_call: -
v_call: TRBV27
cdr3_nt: TGTGCCAGCAGACTCCCCGACAGTCGTGAAGCTTTCTTT
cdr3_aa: CASRLPDSREAFF

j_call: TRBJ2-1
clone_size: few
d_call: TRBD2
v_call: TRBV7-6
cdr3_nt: TGTGCCAGCAGCTTACGGGCTAGCGGGATATACAATGAGCAGTTCTTC
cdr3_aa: CASSLRASGIYNEQFF

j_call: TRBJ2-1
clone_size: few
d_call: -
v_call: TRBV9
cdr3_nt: TGTGCCAGCAGCGTAGTAGCCTCCAATGAGCAGTTCTTC
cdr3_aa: CASSVVASNEQFF

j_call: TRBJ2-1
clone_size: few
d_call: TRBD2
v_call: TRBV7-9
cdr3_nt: TGTGCCAGCAGCTTCCGCGGCGGGGGGGGATACAATGAGCAGTTCTTC
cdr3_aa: CASSFRGGGGYNEQFF

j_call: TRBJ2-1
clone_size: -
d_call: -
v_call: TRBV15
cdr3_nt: TGTGCCACCAGCCAGACAGCCAAGGACGTAAATGAGCAGTTCTTC
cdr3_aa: CATSQTAKDVNEQFF

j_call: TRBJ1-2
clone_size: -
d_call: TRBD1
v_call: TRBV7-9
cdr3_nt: TGTGCCAGCAGCCCGGGACAGCCCTATGGCTACACCTTC
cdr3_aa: CASSPGQPYGYTF

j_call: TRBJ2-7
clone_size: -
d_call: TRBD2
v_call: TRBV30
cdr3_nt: TGTGCCTGGATTAATCTGGCGGGAGTAAGGGAGCAGTACTTC
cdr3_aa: CAWINLAGVREQYF

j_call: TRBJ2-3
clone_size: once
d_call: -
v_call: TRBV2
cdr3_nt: TGTGCCAGCAGTGAACGATCGCGGGACGTTAGCACAGATACGCAGTATTTT
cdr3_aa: CASSERSRDVSTDTQYF

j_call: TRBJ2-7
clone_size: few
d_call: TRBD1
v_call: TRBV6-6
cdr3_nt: TGTGCCAGCAGTTTTGGGACAGGGGGCTACGAGCAGTACTTC
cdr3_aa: CASSFGTGGYEQYF

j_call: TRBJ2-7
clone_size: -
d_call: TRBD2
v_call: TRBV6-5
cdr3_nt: TGTGCCAGCTCGCGAGCGGGAGTGTCCTACGAGCAGTACTTC
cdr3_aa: CASSRAGVSYEQYF

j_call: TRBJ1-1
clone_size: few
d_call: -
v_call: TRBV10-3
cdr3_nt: TGTGCCATCAGCGCCGGGCACACAGGTACTGAAGCTTTCTTT
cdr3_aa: CAISAGHTGTEAFF

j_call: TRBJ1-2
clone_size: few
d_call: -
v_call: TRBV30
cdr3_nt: TGTGCCTGGAGTGTACTCAGAGGGGACATCTATGGCTACACCTTC
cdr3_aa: CAWSVLRGDIYGYTF

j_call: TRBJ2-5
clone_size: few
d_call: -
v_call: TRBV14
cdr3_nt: TGTGCCAGCAGCCAAGATCGCCTCCGCAGGGCGGAGACCCAGTACTTC
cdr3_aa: CASSQDRLRRAETQYF

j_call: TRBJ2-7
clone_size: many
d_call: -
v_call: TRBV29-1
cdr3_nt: TGCAGCGTTGACAGGGCAGGCGAGCAGTACTTC
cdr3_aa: CSVDRAGEQYF

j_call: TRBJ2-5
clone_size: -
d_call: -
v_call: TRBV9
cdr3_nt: TGTGCCAGCAGCGTAGGTGGGGCTTCCCAAGAGACCCAGTACTTC
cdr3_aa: CASSVGGASQETQYF

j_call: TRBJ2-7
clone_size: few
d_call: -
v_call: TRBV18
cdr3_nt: TGTGCCAGCTCACCGGGGGCCGCCTACGAGCAGTACTTC
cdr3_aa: CASSPGAAYEQYF

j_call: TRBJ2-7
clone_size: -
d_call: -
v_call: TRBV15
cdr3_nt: TGTGCCACCAGCAGAGCGGGAGTTCCTTCCTACGAGCAGTACTTC
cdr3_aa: CATSRAGVPSYEQYF

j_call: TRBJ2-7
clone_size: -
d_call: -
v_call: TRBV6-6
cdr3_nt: TGTGCCAGCAGTCCCCCAGGGCTGGACGAGCAGTACTTC
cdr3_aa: CASSPPGLDEQYF

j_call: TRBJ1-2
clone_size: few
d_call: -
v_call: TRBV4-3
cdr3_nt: TGCGCCAGCAGAAAACAGGGAGCTAACTATGGCTACACCTTC
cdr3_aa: CASRKQGANYGYTF